This TCR beta chain was observed in a study of OX40 agonist ivuxolimab in advanced cancers. Overall study: From roughly 20 to 85 years was the age range, with a mean of about 54 years, and around 84% were male.

This clone has a single count. Repertoires were generated with immunoSEQ multiplex PCR, while TCRdb's copy carries only in-frame clones and drops some. The data show some 40,000 clones, 70% to 90% seen once. This CDR3 region has 15 residues. Trimming pared 6 bases from V and 4 bases from J, leaving 15 bases between. Germline V gives CDR1 LNHDA, CDR2 SQIVND (reference sequence). Here the sequenced sample was CD4+ or CD8+ T cells sorted from blood, taken in a trial of the OX40 agonist ivuxolimab. This TCR derives from an adult with an advanced solid tumor such as melanoma, head and neck, liver or kidney cancer. The chain recombines TRBV19 with TRBJ2-2, with D unresolved. In DNA form, the CDR3 reads TGTGCCAGTAGGTTCTTTAGTCGAGGCACCGGGGAGCTGTTTTTT. Protein sequence: CASRFFSRGTGELFF.